This entry is about one T cell receptor beta chain. This specimen belongs to a study of T cell responses to AZD1222 COVID-19 vaccine. Assay used: immunoSEQ multiplex PCR; TCRdb lists only in-frame clones, some missing. The sample holds around 100,000 clones, around 85% seen once. CDR1 MNHEY and CDR2 SMNVEV come from the germline V gene (reference sequence). Trimming took off 5 bases at V and 1 base at J, with 11 bases between the two ends. This CDR3 is 14 amino acids long. The rearrangement uses TRBV27 and TRBJ1-2; D is uncertain. This specimen consisted of peripheral blood, obtained on day 0 of AZD1222 vaccination. This clonotype was obtained from an adult in good health. CDR3 nucleotide sequence: TGTGCCAGCAGTAGGACGGGTGGTAACTATGGCTACACCTTC. It encodes CASSRTGGNYGYTF.